This entry is about one T cell receptor (beta chain). Its antigen is not known. This entry is derived from a study of cytomegalovirus exposure and HLA in healthy donors. About the research overall: The approximately 120 validation repertoires and the approximately 630 first-cohort repertoires shared a platform, a later analysis reported.

Assay: immunoSEQ multiplex PCR; the TCRdb copy retains only in-frame clones and omits some. The sample has 100,000 to 150,000 clones, 80% to 90% seen once. Study-wide results and limits: Within the 120 or so validation repertoires, first-cohort TCR clusters tended to co-occur, according to a later analysis. Cytomegalovirus association was assigned to around 150 TCR beta chains. Most sequenced TCRs were rare (though some public TCRs occurred in many donors).

The CDR3 spans 15 residues. The V gene end was trimmed by 6 bases and the J gene end by 4 bases; junction bases not matched to a gene: 7. The germline V gene encodes CDR1 ENHRY and CDR2 SYGVKD. The receptor comes from a man aged 18-30 years in good health and CMV-seropositive. Material: PBMCs. This chain joins TRBV10-3 and TRBJ1-4; 8 nucleotides line up with TRBD1. CDR3 region: CAISDRQGINEKLFF. Written as DNA, the CDR3 is TGTGCCATCAGCGACCGACAGGGGATTAATGAAAAACTGTTTTTT.